This T cell receptor beta chain was identified during a study of CD8 T cells in Susac syndrome. Trimming shortened V by 5 bases and J by 3 bases, and 13 bases separated the two germline ends. The CDR3 sequence is 15 residues long. The authors reverse transcribed about 0.5 to 1 ug RNA with random hexamers. TCRdb reanalysed the immunoSEQ multiplex PCR reads using MiXCR and keeps one entry per CDR3 protein. The table records about 110,000 distinct CDR3 sequences, approximately 93% of them present only once. The specimen sequenced was CD8+ T cells from PBMCs. This receptor was identified in a human donor with Susac syndrome. V usage is TRBV12-3 or TRBV12-4 and J usage is TRBJ2-2; D perhaps matches TRBD2 (7 bases). This chain's CDR3 is CASSARGLDTGELFF. The CDR3 DNA is TGTGCCAGCAGTGCGCGGGGGCTTGACACCGGGGAGCTGTTTTTT.